The 13 T cell receptor beta chains listed next were all sequenced from one sample in a study of blood T cell repertoires in COVID-19. Assay: immunoSEQ multiplex PCR; the TCRdb copy retains only in-frame clones and omits some. This table has about 49,000 clones, about nine tenths appearing once. The sequencing sample was made of peripheral blood. All receptors come from a woman aged 80 or older with COVID-19, enrolled during active disease.

This chain uses TRBV6-1 with TRBJ2-3; 10 bases agree with TRBD2. The CDR3 is 17 residues long. Germline CDR1 MNHNS, CDR2 SASEGT. After removal of 3 bases from V and 0 bases from J, the junction contained 6 bases not matched to a gene. CDR3 protein: CASSDSGRKGSTDTQYF. Here the CDR3 DNA reads TGTGCCAGCAGTGATAGCGGGAGGAAAGGAAGCACAGATACGCAGTATTTT.

Written as DNA, the CDR3 is TGTGCCAGCAGCCACTTTCGGGGGGCGCGGGGCTACACCTTC. It yields the protein CASSHFRGARGYTF. The chain joins TRBV7-2 to TRBJ1-2; tentative D call: TRBD1 (6 bases). CDR1 and CDR2 from the germline V gene are SGHTA and FQGNSA. The CDR3 loop spans 14 amino acids. V shed 5 bases and J shed 8 bases, with 18 bases lying between them.

The rearrangement links TRBV7-3 to TRBJ2-2; 9 bases are a match to TRBD1. This CDR3 has 15 residues. CDR1 and CDR2 from the germline V gene are SGHTA and FQGTGA. With 2 bases clipped from V and 5 bases from J, the junction kept 3 bases outside the gene matches. In nucleotides, the CDR3 is TGTGCCAGCAGCTTAGTGACAGGGGGAACCGGGGAGCTGTTTTTT. It yields the protein CASSLVTGGTGELFF.

The chain carries TRBV19 and TRBJ2-7; weak D call: TRBD1 (5 bases). The CDR3 totals 13 residues. CDR1 is LNHDA and CDR2 is SQIVND in the germline V gene (reference sequence). The V and J ends lost 6 bases and 6 bases respectively, with 15 bases between them. The CDR3 nucleotides are TGTGCCAGTAGGCCAAGGGGCCTCGGCGAGCAGTACTTC. This translates into CASRPRGLGEQYF.

The rearrangement joins TRBV6-5 to TRBJ1-3, with D perhaps TRBD1 (5 bases). V lost 6 bases to trimming and J lost 0 bases, with 9 bases between them. The CDR3 extends over 14 amino acids. From germline, CDR1 is MNHEY and CDR2 SVGAGI. The CDR3: CASSGGYSGNTIYF. The CDR3 nucleotides are TGTGCCAGCAGCGGGGGATACTCTGGAAACACCATATATTTT.

The V call is TRBV28, the J call TRBJ2-7; 8 bases agree with TRBD2. Germline V gene lookup returns CDR1 MDHEN and CDR2 SYDVKM. This CDR3 has 13 residues. The V gene end was trimmed by 9 bases and the J gene end by 4 bases; junction bases not matched to a gene: 8. The CDR3 coding sequence is TGTGCCAGTGAAGGAGCGGGAGCTTACGAGCAGTACTTC. Translation gives CASEGAGAYEQYF.

The chain links TRBV11-2 to TRBJ2-7; 11 bases agree with TRBD2. CDR1 and CDR2 from the germline V gene are SGHAT and FQNNGV. The CDR3 totals 16 residues. V was clipped by 2 bases and J by 1 base; unmatched bases: 4. The CDR3 reads CASSLIAGGISYEQYF. The CDR3 DNA is TGTGCCAGCAGCTTAATAGCGGGAGGGATTTCCTACGAGCAGTACTTC.

The DNA for the CDR3 is TGTGCCAGCAGCCACGGGGCTAGCGCTAACTACGAGCAGTACTTC. Translation gives CASSHGASANYEQYF. The J gene is TRBJ2-7, the V gene TRBV11-2; maybe TRBD2 (6 bases). The CDR3 spans 15 residues. Germline loops: CDR1 SGHAT, CDR2 FQNNGV. Between the trimmed V and J ends, which lost 5 bases and 3 bases, there was a span of 17 bases.

V usage is TRBV12-5 and J usage is TRBJ2-3; 9 bases line up with TRBD1. The V gene's germline CDR1 is LGHNT and CDR2 FRNRAP. CDR3 size: 16 residues. After removal of 1 base from V and 2 bases from J, the junction contained 4 bases not matched to a gene. This CDR3 reads CASGLEQGATTDTQYF. DNA for the CDR3: TGTGCTAGTGGTTTGGAACAGGGGGCGACCACAGATACGCAGTATTTT.

The chain is built from TRBV6-2 or TRBV6-3 and TRBJ1-5; no clear D gene. The germline gives CDR1 MNHEY, CDR2 SVGEGT. Trimming cost V 6 bases and J 4 bases, with 16 bases left between them. The CDR3 totals 15 residues. The CDR3 protein is CASSPDGRTNQPQHF. The CDR3 coding sequence is TGTGCCAGCAGCCCCGATGGACGGACTAATCAGCCCCAGCATTTT.

The V gene is TRBV5-1, the J gene TRBJ2-7; a possible D gene is TRBD1 (6 bases). Germline V CDR1 and CDR2: SGHRS, YFSETQ. CDR3 length equals 14 residues. V was trimmed by 5 bases and J by 0 bases, leaving 12 bases between them. CDR3 sequence reads: CASRPGTTSYEQYF. DNA for the CDR3: TGCGCCAGCAGACCCGGGACAACCTCCTACGAGCAGTACTTC.

This sequence joins TRBV11-2 and TRBJ1-4, with 8 nucleotides matching TRBD1. Germline lookup yields CDR1 SGHAT and CDR2 FQNNGV. The CDR3 runs to 16 residues. Unmatched junction bases numbered 12, after V lost 5 bases and J lost 7 bases. Here the CDR3 reads CASSSVTGGQGEKLFF. In nucleotides, the CDR3 is TGTGCCAGCAGCAGCGTCACAGGGGGTCAAGGTGAAAAACTGTTTTTT.

The chain joins TRBV30 to TRBJ2-7; the D is unclear. CDR1 GTSNPN and CDR2 SVGIG come from the germline V gene (reference sequence). CDR3 length: 13 amino acids. Between the trimmed V and J ends, which lost 5 bases and 3 bases, there was a span of 14 bases. The CDR3: CAWGIDTLYEQYF. CDR3 DNA sequence: TGTGCCTGGGGGATAGACACCCTCTACGAGCAGTACTTC.